This T cell receptor beta chain derives from a study of a mutant IDH1 vaccine in newly diagnosed glioma. Study in general: The treated group averaged about 41 years old and was around 60% male, about 40% female. Patients had received radiotherapy, temozolomide, or both previously, most receiving both.

Time point meaning: week 23, last vaccination. Alongside topical imiquimod, each dose of vaccine comprised 300 ug of mutant IDH1 20-mer peptide. V was clipped by 5 bases and J by 1 base, with 11 bases between them. The CDR3 has 13 amino acids. From germline, CDR1 is SQVTM and CDR2 ANQGSEA. Using immunoSEQ multiplex PCR, the repertoire was profiled, and TCRdb retains in-frame clones only, with some absent. Among 43,000 or so clones listed, around 84% were seen once. The count of this clone is one. Its target is not known. Study-wide findings and caveats: Vaccine-induced immune responses occurred in 93.3% of patients. Pseudoprogression seemed unrelated to changes in top peripheral T cell clonotypes.

This specimen was PBMCs, taken from a glioma patient whose treatment included an IDH1 peptide vaccine. The TCR comes from a woman aged 18-29 years with glioma. Some clones in this sample may be carry-over from other donors' samples. The chain joins TRBV29-1 to TRBJ2-5; a possible D gene is TRBD1 (6 bases). The CDR3 here is CSVSDRCQETQYF. In nucleotides, the CDR3 is TGCAGCGTTTCCGACAGGTGCCAAGAGACCCAGTACTTC.